These 31 T cell receptor beta chains originate from one sample sequenced in a study of identical twins. TCRdb redid the calling of the 5' RACE reads with MiXCR, one entry per CDR3 protein. The repertoire includes some 790,000 distinct CDR3 sequences, about 20% of them detected once, and about 12% sits in the top ten. These data were also reused for a study on T cells expressing NK-cell markers.

The sample consisted of PBMCs. The receptor source for this set is a woman in her late teens or twenties in good health.

This clonotype showed up just a few times. A read error may account for a junction end that differs from germline. This chain joins TRBV7-9 and TRBJ1-2, with D uncertain. The CDR3 loop spans 10 amino acids. Germline V gene sequence: CDR1 SEHNR, CDR2 FQNEAQ (reference sequence). The CDR3 bases are TGTGCCAGCAGCTTATTTATGGTCGCCTTC. It is translated as CASSLFMVAF.

The sample holds a few counts of this clonotype. V and J are TRBV9 and TRBJ2-3; 9 bases agree with TRBD2. Germline CDR1 is SGDLS and CDR2 is YYNGEE. Losses at the gene ends were 2 bases for V and 2 bases for J; bases not matched to a gene: 9. The CDR3 extends over 17 amino acids. The CDR3 nucleotides read TGTGCCAGCAGCGTCTTCGGGCTAGCGGGAAACACAGATACGCAGTATTTT. It is translated as CASSVFGLAGNTDTQYF.

This clonotype was seen more than once but under ten times. The rearrangement uses TRBV27 and TRBJ2-1; 12 bases agree with TRBD2. The CDR3 is 18 amino acids. In germline, CDR1 is MNHEY, CDR2 SMNVEV (reference sequence). V shed 6 bases and J 2 bases; nucleotides not matched to a gene: 11. The CDR3 protein is CASRGTSGLKGPYNEQFF. CDR3 nucleotides: TGTGCCAGCAGGGGGACTAGCGGGCTAAAGGGCCCCTACAATGAGCAGTTCTTC.

This clonotype was seen repeatedly, ten times or more. The chain recombines TRBV3-1 with TRBJ1-5; TRBD1 agrees at 12 bases. Germline values: CDR1 LGHDT, CDR2 YNNKEL (reference sequence). V gave up 3 bases and J gave up 8 bases; unmatched junction bases: 2. CDR3 length: 14 residues. The CDR3: CASSHGTGGKPQHF. The DNA of the CDR3 is TGTGCCAGCAGCCACGGGACAGGGGGCAAGCCCCAGCATTTT.

The V gene is TRBV19, the J gene TRBJ2-4, with D possibly being TRBD1 (6 bases). Trimming removed 3 bases at V and 1 base at J, with 16 bases between. The germline V gene encodes CDR1 LNHDA and CDR2 SQIVND (reference sequence). The CDR3 runs to 17 residues. The CDR3 is CASSIKGGSLAKNIQYF. CDR3 DNA sequence: TGTGCCAGTAGTATCAAAGGGGGATCATTGGCCAAAAACATTCAGTACTTC.

This clonotype was seen more than once but under ten times. The gene calls are TRBV2 and TRBJ2-7; 7 nucleotides line up with TRBD1. Germline V CDR1 and CDR2: SNHLY, FYNNEI. Trimming at V came to 6 bases and at J to 3 bases, leaving 11 bases not matched to a gene. The CDR3 totals 15 residues. Here the CDR3 DNA reads TGTGCCAGCAGGACAGGGCCTCCCCCAGTCTACGAGCAGTACTTC. Translated: CASRTGPPPVYEQYF. The whole variable domain, remainder taken from reference TRBV2 and TRBJ2-7, is EPEVTQTPSHQVTQMGQEVILRCVPISNHLYFYWYRQILGQKVEFLVSFYNNEISEKSEIFDDQFSVERPDGSNFTLKIRSTKLEDSAMYFCASRTGPPPVYEQYFGPGTRLTVT.

Only a few counts were recorded for this clonotype. J is TRBJ2-1 and V is TRBV5-1; possible D gene TRBD2, 6 bases. The CDR3 spans 15 residues. Germline CDR1 and CDR2: SGHRS and YFSETQ. Trimming took off 3 bases at V and 0 bases at J, with 10 bases between the two ends. This CDR3 is CASSWIADSYNEQFF. DNA for the CDR3: TGCGCCAGCAGCTGGATAGCGGACTCCTACAATGAGCAGTTCTTC.

Only a few counts were recorded for this clonotype. V and J are TRBV24-1 and TRBJ2-1; 9 positions agree with TRBD2. The length of the CDR3 is 15 residues. The ends lost 2 bases at V and 7 bases at J; junction bases unmatched: 5. Germline V lookup: CDR1 KGHDR, CDR2 SFDVKD. The chain's CDR3 is CATSDSGTSMNEQFF. CDR3 coding DNA: TGTGCCACCAGTGATTCCGGGACTAGCATGAATGAGCAGTTCTTC.

This clonotype was counted ten times or more. The J gene is TRBJ2-3, the V gene TRBV12-3 or TRBV12-4; no reliable D call. Between the trimmed V and J ends, which lost 5 bases and 5 bases, there was a span of 11 bases. The CDR3 is made up of 13 amino acids. The CDR3 region has the DNA TGTGCCAGCAGTCTCACTCGAAAAGATACGCAGTATTTT. Its protein is CASSLTRKDTQYF.

CDR3 bases: TGCGCCAGCAGTGAGTCGACCGGGACTAGGGACCAGACCCAGTACTTC. This translates into CASSESTGTRDQTQYF. The chain links TRBV10-1 to TRBJ2-5; 8 nucleotides line up with TRBD2. The germline CDR1 and CDR2 sequences are WNHNN and SYGVQD (reference sequence). The V segment lost 0 bases and the J segment 6 bases; nucleotides outside the gene matches: 9. The CDR3 has 16 amino acids.

Only a few counts were recorded for this clonotype. The chain combines TRBV11-2 with TRBJ2-2; 10 positions agree with TRBD2. This CDR3 has 15 amino acids. V dropped 8 bases and J dropped 6; count of bases not matched to a gene: 9. CDR1 is SGHAT, CDR2 FQNNGV, per germline. The CDR3 spells CASLKVAGGSGELFF. Written as DNA, the CDR3 is TGTGCCAGCCTCAAGGTAGCGGGAGGTTCCGGGGAGCTGTTTTTT.

This rearrangement joins TRBV4-2 to TRBJ2-1, with 10 bases that match TRBD1. With 4 bases clipped from V and 3 bases from J, the junction kept 6 bases outside the gene matches. From germline, CDR1 is LGHNA and CDR2 YNFKEQ. CDR3 length equals 16 residues. Here the CDR3 reads CASSPLGQGNYNEQFF. DNA for the CDR3: TGTGCCAGCAGCCCACTGGGACAGGGGAACTACAATGAGCAGTTCTTC.

This clonotype was counted a few times. The chain has TRBV2 and TRBJ2-5; a possible D gene is TRBD1 (5 bases). Per the germline V gene, CDR1 is SNHLY and CDR2 is FYNNEI. CDR3 size: 14 residues. V dropped 4 bases and J dropped 4 bases, with 13 bases sitting between them. The CDR3 is CASSVPGARETQYF. The DNA for the CDR3 is TGTGCCAGCAGTGTTCCTGGGGCCCGAGAGACCCAGTACTTC.

This clonotype has just a few counts. The chain carries TRBV24-1 and TRBJ1-2, with 7 bases fitting TRBD1. Germline V gene data show CDR1 as KGHDR and CDR2 as SFDVKD. The CDR3 covers 12 residues. V lost 9 bases to trimming and J lost 2 bases; unmatched junction nucleotides: 2. CDR3 residues: CATLGQNYGYTF. CDR3 nucleotides: TGTGCCACCCTGGGACAGAACTATGGCTACACCTTC.

The rearrangement joins TRBV18 to TRBJ2-4, with TRBD1 as a possible D gene (6 bases). The CDR3 contains 16 residues. From germline, CDR1 is KGHSH and CDR2 LQKENI. Trimming pared 3 bases from V and 0 bases from J, leaving 12 bases between. This CDR3 is CASSPTGRPAKNIQYF. DNA for the CDR3: TGTGCCAGCTCACCTACAGGGAGACCAGCCAAAAACATTCAGTACTTC.

There are a few counts of this clonotype. The J gene is TRBJ1-6, the V gene TRBV3-1, with 10 bases identical to TRBD1. This CDR3 contains 15 residues. J was trimmed by 4 bases and V by 7 bases; bases with no gene match: 4. The germline V gene has CDR1 LGHDT and CDR2 YNNKEL (reference sequence). CDR3 region: CASIKGQGYNSPLHF. CDR3 in DNA: TGTGCCAGCATTAAGGGACAGGGGTATAATTCACCCCTCCACTTT.

This clonotype was seen a few times. The chain links TRBV6-2 or TRBV6-3 to TRBJ2-2, with D maybe TRBD2 (6 bases). CDR1 MNHEY and CDR2 SVGEGT come from the germline V gene. The length of the CDR3 is 15 residues. Trimming removed 7 bases at V and 3 bases at J, with 15 bases between. CDR3: CASTFGDSYTGELFF. For the CDR3, the DNA is TGTGCCAGCACCTTTGGGGACTCCTACACCGGGGAGCTGTTTTTT.

The rearrangement uses TRBV29-1 and TRBJ2-3; D is uncertain. CDR1 SQVTM and CDR2 ANQGSEA come from the germline V gene. V lost 5 bases to trimming and J lost 0 bases, with 6 bases between them. The CDR3 totals 12 residues. CDR3 bases: TGCAGCGTTTCTACAAGCACAGATACGCAGTATTTT. Protein product: CSVSTSTDTQYF.

The chain employs TRBV20-1 and TRBJ2-4, with unresolved D. The germline V and J ends were trimmed by 0 bases and 1 base, with 13 bases remaining between them. The CDR3 sequence is 16 residues long. The germline V gene encodes CDR1 DFQATT and CDR2 SNEGSKA (reference sequence). The CDR3 sequence is CSARDLDVGAKNIQYF. In nucleotides, the CDR3 is TGCAGTGCTAGAGATCTGGACGTGGGGGCCAAAAACATTCAGTACTTC.

This clonotype turned up a few times. This sequence joins TRBV5-1 and TRBJ2-7; TRBD2 is a possible D gene (5 bases). Germline CDR1 is SGHRS and CDR2 is YFSETQ. This CDR3 spans 13 amino acids. V lost 0 bases to trimming and J lost 6 bases, with 10 bases between them. CDR3 nucleotide sequence: TGCGCCAGCAGCTTGGACGGGATACGCGAGCAGTACTTC. It yields the protein CASSLDGIREQYF.

This clonotype appeared a few times. This chain links TRBV2 with TRBJ2-1; D may be TRBD1 (6 bases). The CDR3 spans 13 residues. V dropped 4 bases and J dropped 7 bases, with 11 bases sitting between them. Germline-derived CDR1 and CDR2 are SNHLY and FYNNEI. The CDR3 DNA reads TGTGCCAGCAGTGGGTGGGGGCGAAATGAGCAGTTCTTC. This translates into CASSGWGRNEQFF.

This clonotype turned up a few times. The chain combines TRBV7-9 with TRBJ2-1; 8 bases fit TRBD2. CDR1 SEHNR and CDR2 FQNEAQ come from the germline V gene (reference sequence). V dropped 0 bases and J dropped 4; count of bases not matched to a gene: 2. The CDR3 is 15 residues long. CDR3 nucleotide sequence: TGTGCCAGCAGCTTAGCAGCGGGGGTTTACAATGAGCAGTTCTTC. Residues: CASSLAAGVYNEQFF.

This rearrangement joins TRBV14 to TRBJ2-1, with 7 positions matching TRBD2. Losses at the gene ends were 3 bases for V and 7 bases for J; bases not matched to a gene: 6. CDR1 is SGHDN, CDR2 FVKESK, per germline. The length of the CDR3 is 14 residues. CDR3 nucleotides: TGTGCCAGCAGCCAGGCGGGGGTCCCTAATGAGCAGTTCTTC. It specifies CASSQAGVPNEQFF. Variable domain in full (rest from reference TRBV14 and TRBJ2-1): EAGVTQFPSHSVIEKGQTVTLRCDPISGHDNLYWYRRVMGKEIKFLLHFVKESKQDESGMPNNRFLAERTGGTYSTLKVQPAELEDSGVYFCASSQAGVPNEQFFGPGTRLTVL.

V and J are TRBV5-6 and TRBJ2-7, with D perhaps TRBD1 (5 bases). The germline V gene encodes CDR1 SGHDT and CDR2 YYEEEE. The V end was cut by 5 bases, the J end by 8 bases, with 14 bases between. There are 12 residues in the CDR3. The CDR3 reads CASRPLRVKQYF. In DNA, the CDR3 is TGTGCCAGCAGGCCCCTCAGGGTTAAGCAGTACTTC. The full variable domain, in which reference TRBV5-6 and TRBJ2-7 provide the parts outside the CDR3, is DAGVTQSPTHLIKTRGQQVTLRCSPKSGHDTVSWYQQALGQGPQFIFQYYEEEERQRGNFPDRFSGHQFPNYSSELNVNALLLGDSALYLCASRPLRVKQYFGPGTRLTVT.

This chain connects TRBV13 to TRBJ2-1; 7 positions agree with TRBD2. CDR3 length equals 16 residues. The J segment lost 9 bases and the V segment lost 5 bases, leaving 16 bases of the junction unmatched. In germline, CDR1 is PRHDT, CDR2 FYEKMQ (reference sequence). CDR3 loop: CASSRTGLGGGGEQFF. In nucleotides, the CDR3 is TGTGCCAGCAGCCGAACTGGGCTGGGGGGGGGTGGTGAGCAGTTCTTC.

The rearrangement links TRBV7-2 to TRBJ1-2; 9 bases line up with TRBD1. The CDR3 has 15 amino acids. V lost 5 bases to trimming and J lost 8 bases; unmatched junction nucleotides: 12. CDR1 and CDR2 (germline): SGHTA, FQGNSA. CDR3 bases: TGTGCCAGCAGCCAGCGGGACAGGGTAGAGGGCGGCTACACCTTC. It translates to CASSQRDRVEGGYTF.

The table lists this clonotype with many counts. The chain couples TRBV18 to TRBJ2-2, with D hard to call. Per the germline V gene, CDR1 is KGHSH and CDR2 is LQKENI. Trimming took 8 bases from V and 3 from J, leaving 10 bases between them. The CDR3 extends over 13 amino acids. The CDR3: CASSPRDTGELFF. In DNA form, the CDR3 reads TGTGCCAGCAGTCCCCGGGACACCGGGGAGCTGTTTTTT. Full variable domain (rest looked up from reference TRBV18 and TRBJ2-2): NAGVMQNPRHLVRRRGQEARLRCSPMKGHSHVYWYRQLPEEGLKFMVYLQKENIIDESGMPKERFSAEFPKEGPSILRIQQVVRGDSAAYFCASSPRDTGELFFGEGSRLTVL.

This clonotype was detected a few times. The chain combines TRBV7-9 with TRBJ2-7; the match to TRBD2 covers 8 bases. The CDR3 has 16 residues. V lost 2 bases, J lost 2 bases, and 8 bases stayed unmatched. Germline V gene lookup returns CDR1 SEHNR and CDR2 FQNEAQ (reference sequence). The CDR3 spells CASSLPKTSAPYEQYF. DNA of the CDR3: TGTGCCAGCAGCTTACCGAAGACTAGCGCGCCCTACGAGCAGTACTTC.

This clonotype appeared a single time. CDR3 loop: CASSLGDGYKYGYTF. The DNA for the CDR3 is TGTGCCAGCAGTTTAGGGGACGGCTACAAGTATGGCTACACCTTC. This chain links TRBV12-3 or TRBV12-4 with TRBJ1-2; tentatively, D is TRBD1 (5 bases). The CDR3 has 15 residues. Trimming stripped 1 base from V and 5 bases from J, with 14 bases between.

This chain connects TRBV7-9 to TRBJ1-1; tentative D call: TRBD1 (6 bases). CDR3 length: 14 amino acids. Germline CDR1 and CDR2: SEHNR and FQNEAQ (reference sequence). Trimming left V 6 bases short and J 1 base short, with 12 bases between. The CDR3 sequence: CASSSQQGNTEAFF. Written as DNA, the CDR3 is TGTGCCAGCAGTTCTCAACAGGGGAACACTGAAGCTTTCTTT.

V gene TRBV2 combines with J gene TRBJ1-4; 8 nucleotides align to TRBD1. Germline loops: CDR1 SNHLY, CDR2 FYNNEI. The trim removed 6 bases at V and 4 bases at J, leaving 7 bases unmatched. This CDR3 comprises 15 residues. The CDR3 DNA reads TGTGCCAGCAGCGGACAGGGACCAGTTAATGAAAAACTGTTTTTT. Protein: CASSGQGPVNEKLFF. The full variable domain, rest sourced from reference TRBV2 and TRBJ1-4, is EPEVTQTPSHQVTQMGQEVILRCVPISNHLYFYWYRQILGQKVEFLVSFYNNEISEKSEIFDDQFSVERPDGSNFTLKIRSTKLEDSAMYFCASSGQGPVNEKLFFGSGTQLSVL.